Below are 23 T cell receptor beta chains sequenced from a single sample in a study of identifying expanded T cells in peripheral blood. Measured with immunoSEQ multiplex PCR; TCRdb has only the in-frame clones, and not every one. This sample carries approximately 120,000 clones, around 90% of them seen once, and the ten largest clones take 6.5% to 9%. Sample: blood. These receptors were collected from a person aged 18 to 69 in good health.

This clone was observed once. The J gene is TRBJ1-6, the V gene TRBV19; 7 positions agree with TRBD1. From germline, CDR1 is LNHDA and CDR2 SQIVND (reference sequence). This CDR3 is 16 amino acids long. The V segment lost 5 bases and the J segment 4 bases; nucleotides outside the gene matches: 8. The CDR3 DNA follows: TGTGCCAGTAGTCTTCGGGACAGCAGTTATAATTCACCCCTCCACTTT. It specifies CASSLRDSSYNSPLHF.

This clone was seen once. The V and J genes are TRBV6-4 and TRBJ1-4; D gene uncertain. Looked up from germline, CDR1 is MRHNA and CDR2 is SNTAGT. The CDR3 is made up of 13 amino acids. Trimming removed 5 bases at V and 5 bases at J, with 9 bases between. The CDR3, as DNA: TGTGCCAGCAGTCCTGAAAGGAATGAAAAACTGTTTTTT. This codes for CASSPERNEKLFF.

As for this clone: The sample holds other DNA sequences that translate to the same CDR3. The chain combines TRBV5-1 with TRBJ2-1; TRBD1 matches 7 bases. In germline, CDR1 is SGHRS, CDR2 YFSETQ. The CDR3 has 13 residues. The ends lost 5 bases at V and 5 bases at J; junction bases unmatched: 4. DNA of the CDR3: TGCGCCAGCAGTCTGGACAGGAACAATGAGCAGTTCTTC. Amino acid sequence: CASSLDRNNEQFF.

The chain has TRBV6-5 and TRBJ2-5; D is undetermined. Germline values: CDR1 MNHEY, CDR2 SVGAGI. Between the trimmed V and J ends, which lost 0 bases and 3 bases, there was a span of 8 bases. CDR3 length: 14 residues. CDR3 in amino acids: CASSYSPVEETQYF. The CDR3 nucleotides are TGTGCCAGCAGTTACTCGCCGGTAGAAGAGACCCAGTACTTC.

The chain joins TRBV6-1 to TRBJ2-5, with a tentative D call TRBD1 (5 bases). There are 13 residues in the CDR3. The germline V gene has CDR1 MNHNS and CDR2 SASEGT. Trimming took 8 bases from V and 1 from J, leaving 11 bases between them. In DNA form, the CDR3 reads TGTGCCAGCGGTTCGGACACCCAAGAGACCCAGTACTTC. It yields the protein CASGSDTQETQYF.

V and J are TRBV5-1 and TRBJ2-2; TRBD1 aligns across 8 bases. Trimming cost V 4 bases and J 1 base; bases outside gene matches: 3. This CDR3 contains 15 residues. CDR1 and CDR2 (germline): SGHRS, YFSETQ. DNA for the CDR3: TGCGCCAGCAGCCGGGGACAGGAGAACACCGGGGAGCTGTTTTTT. Its translation is CASSRGQENTGELFF.

This clone was detected a few times. The chain joins TRBV7-6 to TRBJ2-7, with no clear D. Germline V gene data show CDR1 as SGHVS and CDR2 as FNYEAQ. CDR3 size: 13 residues. V was pared by 3 bases and J by 5 bases, with 11 bases between. The DNA for the CDR3 is TGTGCCAGCAGCTTGCAGTTTTTTGACGAGCAGTACTTC. Residues: CASSLQFFDEQYF.

The gene calls are TRBV7-9 and TRBJ2-7; D call uncertain. The CDR3 contains 12 residues. Germline CDR1 and CDR2: SEHNR and FQNEAQ (reference sequence). Trimming took off 3 bases at V and 6 bases at J, with 9 bases between the two ends. The CDR3 bases are TGTGCCAGCAGCTTCCCTGCCCTCGAGCAGTACTTC. Amino acids: CASSFPALEQYF. Together with reference TRBV7-9 and TRBJ2-7, the CDR3 gives the full variable domain: DTGVSQNPRHKITKRGQNVTFRCDPISEHNRLYWYRQTLGQGPEFLTYFQNEAQLEKSRLLSDRFSAERPKGSFSTLEIQRTEQGDSAMYLCASSFPALEQYFGPGTRLTVT.

The chain is built from TRBV29-1 and TRBJ2-7; 9 nucleotides match TRBD1. This CDR3 has 13 amino acids. Trimming at V came to 6 bases and at J to 5 bases, leaving 8 bases not matched to a gene. Germline V lookup: CDR1 SQVTM, CDR2 ANQGSEA. CDR3 coding DNA: TGCAGCGTGGCGGGACAGGGTAGTGACGAGCAGTACTTC. Its protein product is CSVAGQGSDEQYF.

This clone was counted a single time. The rearrangement joins TRBV5-1 to TRBJ1-1; 7 bases map to TRBD1. The CDR3 is 15 amino acids. The germline CDR1 and CDR2 sequences are SGHRS and YFSETQ. With V trimmed by 0 bases and J by 1 base, 3 bases remained unmatched. This chain's CDR3 is CASSLGGQKNTEAFF. The CDR3 DNA reads TGCGCCAGCAGCTTGGGGGGACAGAAGAACACTGAAGCTTTCTTT.

CDR3 DNA sequence: TGCGCCAGCAGCCCCGACAGGGGAAGGAACACTGAAGCTTTCTTT. Protein product: CASSPDRGRNTEAFF. The V gene is TRBV5-1, the J gene TRBJ1-1, with 8 bases that match TRBD1. From germline, CDR1 is SGHRS and CDR2 YFSETQ. This CDR3 contains 15 residues. The V and J ends lost 4 bases and 1 base, in that order; junction bases with no gene match: 6. The complete variable domain, with remaining parts taken from reference TRBV5-1 and TRBJ1-1, reads KAGVTQTPRYLIKTRGQQVTLSCSPISGHRSVSWYQQTPGQGLQFLFEYFSETQRNKGNFPGRFSGRQFSNSRSEMNVSTLELGDSALYLCASSPDRGRNTEAFFGQGTRLTVV.

V gene TRBV7-9 combines with J gene TRBJ1-4, with TRBD1 matching 7 bases. This CDR3 has 13 residues. Unmatched junction bases numbered 1, after V lost 3 bases and J lost 6 bases. Germline V gene data show CDR1 as SEHNR and CDR2 as FQNEAQ (reference sequence). CDR3 region: CASSFDRDEKLFF. The CDR3 region has the DNA TGTGCCAGCAGCTTCGACAGGGATGAAAAACTGTTTTTT.

This clone was counted a single time. The gene calls are TRBV7-7 and TRBJ2-6; tentative D call: TRBD2 (5 bases). The CDR3 sequence is 15 residues long. V lost 5 bases, J lost 1 base, and 9 bases lay in between. Germline V gene lookup returns CDR1 SSHAT and CDR2 FNYEAQ (reference sequence). Here the CDR3 reads CASSPEGSGANVLTF. The CDR3, as DNA: TGTGCCAGCAGCCCAGAGGGTTCTGGGGCCAACGTCCTGACTTTC.

The gene calls are TRBV5-8 and TRBJ2-7; D ambiguous. Trimming stripped 6 bases from V and 0 bases from J, with 13 bases between. Germline CDR1 and CDR2: SGHTS and YDEGEE. CDR3 length: 14 residues. CDR3 sequence (DNA): TGTGCCAGCATATTGGCGACCCACTCCTACGAGCAGTACTTC. Residues: CASILATHSYEQYF.

The V and J genes are TRBV6-1 and TRBJ1-2; 7 positions agree with TRBD1. CDR1 is MNHNS, CDR2 SASEGT, per germline. The CDR3 sequence is 15 residues long. V was clipped by 7 bases and J by 4 bases; unmatched bases: 12. The CDR3 DNA reads as TGTGCCAGCACCCAAGGGCCAGACAGGGCCTATGGCTACACCTTC. The encoded protein is CASTQGPDRAYGYTF.

This sequence joins TRBV2 and TRBJ2-7; 11 bases are shared with TRBD1. Germline values: CDR1 SNHLY, CDR2 FYNNEI. CDR3 size: 15 residues. V was pared by 5 bases and J by 6 bases, with 9 bases of the junction left unmatched. Written as DNA, the CDR3 is TGTGCCAGCAGTCTTTCGCCGGGACAGGGGGGCGAGCAGTACTTC. This encodes CASSLSPGQGGEQYF.

The V call is TRBV7-9, the J call TRBJ2-2; D ambiguous. The CDR3 extends over 15 amino acids. V shed 1 base and J shed 0 bases, with 6 bases lying between them. Looked up from germline, CDR1 is SEHNR and CDR2 is FQNEAQ (reference sequence). The CDR3 sequence is CASSLEGTNTGELFF. Written as DNA, the CDR3 is TGTGCCAGCAGCTTAGAGGGCACGAACACCGGGGAGCTGTTTTTT.

The CDR3 here is CASSIDGVDYGYTF. The CDR3 DNA sequence: TGTGCCAGTAGTATAGATGGGGTTGACTATGGCTACACCTTC. The chain is built from TRBV19 and TRBJ1-2; D is undetermined. This CDR3 is 14 amino acids long. With 0 bases removed from V and 3 bases from J, the gap between germline ends came to 8 bases. Germline V gene lookup returns CDR1 LNHDA and CDR2 SQIVND (reference sequence). Based on the CDR3 plus reference TRBV19 and TRBJ1-2, the full variable domain is DGGITQSPKYLFRKEGQNVTLSCEQNLNHDAMYWYRQDPGQGLRLIYYSQIVNDFQKGDIAEGYSVSREKKESFPLTVTSAQKNPTAFYLCASSIDGVDYGYTFGSGTRLTVV.

This chain uses TRBV29-1 with TRBJ1-5; possibly TRBD1 for D (6 bases). V lost 4 bases and J lost 2, with 9 bases in between. The CDR3 extends over 13 amino acids. Germline V CDR1 and CDR2: SQVTM, ANQGSEA. The CDR3 DNA sequence: TGCAGCGTTGGGGCAGGGGGCAATCAGCCCCAGCATTTT. Its translation is CSVGAGGNQPQHF. Based on the CDR3 plus reference TRBV29-1 and TRBJ1-5, the full variable domain is SAVISQKPSRDICQRGTSLTIQCQVDSQVTMMFWYRQQPGQSLTLIATANQGSEATYESGFVIDKFPISRPNLTFSTLTVSNMSPEDSSIYLCSVGAGGNQPQHFGDGTRLSIL.

This clone was found once. V is TRBV7-8 and J is TRBJ1-5, with D tentatively TRBD1 (5 bases). Germline V CDR1 and CDR2: SGHVS, FQNEAQ. The length of the CDR3 is 16 residues. Trimming left V 3 bases short and J 5 bases short, with 17 bases between. The CDR3 coding sequence is TGTGCCAGCAGCTTCGCCGGGGGGTATGATGATCAGCCCCAGCATTTT. This sequence encodes CASSFAGGYDDQPQHF.

The chain recombines TRBV28 with TRBJ2-1; D remains unclear. This CDR3 is 14 amino acids long. Germline-derived CDR1 and CDR2 are MDHEN and SYDVKM. Trimming removed 5 bases from V and 4 bases from J, with 12 bases in between. CDR3 protein: CASSRGDFYNEQFF. Here the CDR3 DNA reads TGTGCCAGCAGTCGTGGGGATTTTTACAATGAGCAGTTCTTC.

V and J are TRBV30 and TRBJ2-1, with 13 bases aligning to TRBD2. Trimming cost V 3 bases and J 0 bases; bases outside gene matches: 14. CDR1 and CDR2 (germline): GTSNPN, SVGIG (reference sequence). The CDR3 has 20 residues. CDR3 in DNA: TGTGCCTGGAGGGGAAGTTCGACTAGCGGGGGGACGCCCTCCTACAATGAGCAGTTCTTC. Protein: CAWRGSSTSGGTPSYNEQFF.

This chain links TRBV5-8 with TRBJ1-2; D ambiguous. The CDR3 is 13 residues long. Germline V CDR1 and CDR2: SGHTS, YDEGEE. The V gene lost 1 base and the J gene lost 8 bases, with 12 bases spanning the gap. CDR3 in DNA: TGTGCCAGCAGCTTGCAGAGCGGCGGGGGCTACACCTTC. Its protein product is CASSLQSGGGYTF.